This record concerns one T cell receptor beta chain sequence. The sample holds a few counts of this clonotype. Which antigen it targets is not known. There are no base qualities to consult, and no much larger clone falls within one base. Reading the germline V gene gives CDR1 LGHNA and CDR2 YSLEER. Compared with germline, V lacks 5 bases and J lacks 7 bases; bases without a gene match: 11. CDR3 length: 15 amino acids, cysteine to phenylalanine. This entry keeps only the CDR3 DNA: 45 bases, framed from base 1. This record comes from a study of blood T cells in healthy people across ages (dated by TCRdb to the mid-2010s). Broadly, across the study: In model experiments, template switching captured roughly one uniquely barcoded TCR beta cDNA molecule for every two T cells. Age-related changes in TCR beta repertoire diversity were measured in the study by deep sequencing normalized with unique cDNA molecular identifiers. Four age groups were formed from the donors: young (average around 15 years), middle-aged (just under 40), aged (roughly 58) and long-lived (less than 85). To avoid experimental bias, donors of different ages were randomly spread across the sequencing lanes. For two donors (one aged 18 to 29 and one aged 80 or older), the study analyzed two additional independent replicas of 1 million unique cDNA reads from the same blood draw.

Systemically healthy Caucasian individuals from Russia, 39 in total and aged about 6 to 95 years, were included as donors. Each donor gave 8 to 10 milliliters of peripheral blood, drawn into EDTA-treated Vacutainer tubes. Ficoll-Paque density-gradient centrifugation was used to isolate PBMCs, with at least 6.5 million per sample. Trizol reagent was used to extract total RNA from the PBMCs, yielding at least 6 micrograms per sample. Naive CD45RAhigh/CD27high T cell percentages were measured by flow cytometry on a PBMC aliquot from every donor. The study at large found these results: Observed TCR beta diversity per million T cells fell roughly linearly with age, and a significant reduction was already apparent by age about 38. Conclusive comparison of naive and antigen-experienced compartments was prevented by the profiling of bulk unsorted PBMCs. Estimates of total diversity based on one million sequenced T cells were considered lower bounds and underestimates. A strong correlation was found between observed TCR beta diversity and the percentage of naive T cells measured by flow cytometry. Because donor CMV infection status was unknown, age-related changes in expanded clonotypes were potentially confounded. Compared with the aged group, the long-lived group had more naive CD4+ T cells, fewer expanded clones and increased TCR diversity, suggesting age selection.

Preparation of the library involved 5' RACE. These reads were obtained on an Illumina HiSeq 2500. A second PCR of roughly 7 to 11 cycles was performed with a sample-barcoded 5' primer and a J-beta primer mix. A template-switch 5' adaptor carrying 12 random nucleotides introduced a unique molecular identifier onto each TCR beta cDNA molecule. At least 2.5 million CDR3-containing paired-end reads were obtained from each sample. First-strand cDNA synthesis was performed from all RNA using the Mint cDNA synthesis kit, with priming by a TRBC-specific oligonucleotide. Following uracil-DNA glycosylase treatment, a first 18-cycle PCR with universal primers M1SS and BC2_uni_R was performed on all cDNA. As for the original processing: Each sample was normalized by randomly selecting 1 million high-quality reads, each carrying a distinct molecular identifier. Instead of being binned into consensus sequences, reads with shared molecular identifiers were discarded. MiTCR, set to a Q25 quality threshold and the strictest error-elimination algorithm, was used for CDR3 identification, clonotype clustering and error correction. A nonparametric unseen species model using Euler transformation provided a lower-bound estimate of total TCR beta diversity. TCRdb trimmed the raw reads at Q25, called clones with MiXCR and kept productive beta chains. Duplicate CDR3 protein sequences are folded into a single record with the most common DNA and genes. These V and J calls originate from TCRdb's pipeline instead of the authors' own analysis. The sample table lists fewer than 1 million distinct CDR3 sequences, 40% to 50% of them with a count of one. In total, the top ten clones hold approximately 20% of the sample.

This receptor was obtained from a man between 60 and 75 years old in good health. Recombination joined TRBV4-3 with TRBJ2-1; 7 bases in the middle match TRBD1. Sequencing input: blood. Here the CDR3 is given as CASSMTGPLNNEQFF. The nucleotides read TGCGCCAGCAGCATGACAGGGCCGCTAAATAATGAGCAGTTCTTC.